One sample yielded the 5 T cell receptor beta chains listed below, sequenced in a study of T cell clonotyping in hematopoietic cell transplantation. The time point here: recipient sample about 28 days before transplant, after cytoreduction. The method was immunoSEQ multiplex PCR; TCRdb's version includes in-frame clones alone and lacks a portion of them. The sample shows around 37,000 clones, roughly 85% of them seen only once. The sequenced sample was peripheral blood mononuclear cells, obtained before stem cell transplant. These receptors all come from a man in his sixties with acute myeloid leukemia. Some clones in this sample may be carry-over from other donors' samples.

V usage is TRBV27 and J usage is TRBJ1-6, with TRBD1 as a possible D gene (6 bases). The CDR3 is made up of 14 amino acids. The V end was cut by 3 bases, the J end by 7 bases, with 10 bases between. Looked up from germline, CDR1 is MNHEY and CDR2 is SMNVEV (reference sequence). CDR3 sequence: CASSFSRGNSPLHF. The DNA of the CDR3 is TGTGCCAGCAGTTTTAGTAGGGGGAATTCACCCCTCCACTTT.

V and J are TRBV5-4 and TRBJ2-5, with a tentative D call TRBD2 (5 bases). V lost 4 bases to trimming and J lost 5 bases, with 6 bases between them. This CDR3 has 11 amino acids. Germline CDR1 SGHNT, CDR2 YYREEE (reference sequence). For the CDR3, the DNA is TGTGCCAGCAGCCGAGGGGAGACCCAGTACTTC. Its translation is CASSRGETQYF.

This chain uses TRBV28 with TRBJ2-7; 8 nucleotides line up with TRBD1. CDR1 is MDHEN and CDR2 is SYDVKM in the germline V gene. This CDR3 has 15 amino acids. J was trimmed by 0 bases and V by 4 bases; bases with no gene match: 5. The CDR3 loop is CASSSRQGLSYEQYF. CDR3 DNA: TGTGCCAGCAGTTCCCGACAGGGGCTCTCCTACGAGCAGTACTTC.

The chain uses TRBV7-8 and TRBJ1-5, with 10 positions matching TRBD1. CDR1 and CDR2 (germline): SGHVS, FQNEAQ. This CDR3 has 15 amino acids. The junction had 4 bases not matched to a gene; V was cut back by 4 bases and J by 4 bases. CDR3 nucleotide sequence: TGTGCCAGCAGCTGGGACAGGGGTAAAAATCAGCCCCAGCATTTT. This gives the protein CASSWDRGKNQPQHF.

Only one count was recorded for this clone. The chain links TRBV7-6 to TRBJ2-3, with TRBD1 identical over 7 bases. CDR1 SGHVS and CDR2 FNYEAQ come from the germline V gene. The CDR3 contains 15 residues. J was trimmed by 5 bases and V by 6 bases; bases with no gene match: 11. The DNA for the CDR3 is TGTGCCAGCAGTCTTGGGCTAAGACAGGGAGATACGCAGTATTTT. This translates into CASSLGLRQGDTQYF.